This T cell receptor beta chain was identified during a study of graft-versus-host responses after intestinal transplantation. At the level of the study: Recipients got multivisceral, liver-intestinal, or isolated intestinal transplants. Study findings and constraints: Early HvG declines after transplant were associated with peak circulating GvH clone levels. GvH clones were identified in recipient marrow, with some first appearing in ileum or blood.

Turning to this clone: Its target is unknown.

The CDR3 runs to 14 residues. The germline gives CDR1 SGHNT, CDR2 YYREEE (reference sequence). V dropped 3 bases and J dropped 4 bases, with 13 bases sitting between them. Repertoires were generated with immunoSEQ multiplex PCR, while TCRdb's copy carries only in-frame clones and drops some. The sample lists more than 50,000 clones; around nine tenths were seen once. This specimen was PBMCs, taken approximately 120 days after intestinal transplantation. V is TRBV5-4 and J is TRBJ1-2; tentatively, D is TRBD1 (5 bases). The receptor was derived from a human patient who received an intestinal transplant, so some T cells may come from the graft donor. The CDR3 is CASSSPTGTYGYTF. CDR3 sequence (DNA): TGTGCCAGCAGCTCTCCGACCGGGACCTATGGCTACACCTTC.